The 8 T cell receptor beta chains below were found in one sample sequenced in a study of blood T cell repertoires in COVID-19. Sequencing was performed with immunoSEQ multiplex PCR; in TCRdb, only in-frame clones are kept and a portion is missing. The sample contains hundreds of thousands of clones, roughly 85% of which appear only once. Sequencing was carried out using peripheral blood. The source is a woman aged 40 to 49 with active or convalescent COVID-19.

V gene TRBV28 combines with J gene TRBJ1-6; TRBD1 matches at 10 bases. The germline CDR1 and CDR2 sequences are MDHEN and SYDVKM. V dropped 4 bases and J dropped 7; count of bases not matched to a gene: 4. This CDR3 is 15 amino acids long. CDR3 sequence reads: CASSSGTGANSPLHF. In nucleotides, the CDR3 is TGTGCCAGCAGTTCCGGGACAGGGGCGAATTCACCCCTCCACTTT. The whole variable domain, remainder taken from reference TRBV28 and TRBJ1-6, is DVKVTQSSRYLVKRTGEKVFLECVQDMDHENMFWYRQDPGLGLRLIYFSYDVKMKEKGDIPEGYSVSREKKERFSLILESASTNQTSMYLCASSSGTGANSPLHFGNGTRLTVT.

V usage is TRBV4-3 and J usage is TRBJ2-7, with 8 nucleotides matching TRBD1. Trimming at V came to 0 bases and at J to 1 base, leaving 5 bases not matched to a gene. This CDR3 is 16 amino acids long. CDR1 is LGHNA, CDR2 YSLEER, per germline. This chain's CDR3 is CASSQEGQVGSYEQYF. The CDR3 DNA is TGCGCCAGCAGCCAAGAGGGACAGGTCGGGTCCTACGAGCAGTACTTC.

V usage is TRBV11-1 and J usage is TRBJ2-2, with D perhaps TRBD2 (5 bases). CDR3 length: 16 amino acids. Germline V gene lookup returns CDR1 SGHAT and CDR2 FQDESV (reference sequence). V lost 5 bases and J 5 bases, leaving 18 bases between the germline ends. The CDR3 region is CASSQQRAARTGELFF. CDR3 DNA: TGTGCCAGCAGCCAGCAGAGGGCCGCGAGGACCGGGGAGCTGTTTTTT.

The chain couples TRBV30 to TRBJ2-2; 7 bases are shared with TRBD2. The CDR3 is made up of 16 amino acids. V shed 3 bases and J 1 base; nucleotides not matched to a gene: 8. CDR1 and CDR2 from the germline V gene are GTSNPN and SVGIG (reference sequence). The CDR3 DNA sequence: TGTGCCTGGAGCTCGCCGGGGGGAGGGAACACCGGGGAGCTGTTTTTT. This sequence encodes CAWSSPGGGNTGELFF.

The rearrangement joins TRBV9 to TRBJ1-2; TRBD1 aligns across 9 bases. V was clipped by 4 bases and J by 9 bases; unmatched bases: 7. CDR3 length: 13 residues. Per the germline V gene, CDR1 is SGDLS and CDR2 is YYNGEE. The CDR3 reads CASSPGTGSSYTF. The CDR3 DNA is TGTGCCAGCAGCCCGGGGACAGGGAGTAGCTACACCTTC.

The V call is TRBV6-6, the J call TRBJ2-7; the D gene is possibly TRBD1 (5 bases). Trimming pared 2 bases from V and 4 bases from J, leaving 9 bases between. The germline CDR1 and CDR2 sequences are MNHNY and SVGAGI (reference sequence). This CDR3 region has 13 residues. Written as DNA, the CDR3 is TGTGCCAGCAGTTACGGGGCTCCTTACGAGCAGTACTTC. This translates into CASSYGAPYEQYF.

The chain is built from TRBV14 and TRBJ2-7, with D perhaps TRBD2 (5 bases). Germline CDR1 reads SGHDN; CDR2 reads FVKESK. V was clipped by 3 bases and J by 3 bases, with 15 bases between them. This CDR3 has 15 amino acids. The CDR3 here is CASSQPEGASYEQYF. CDR3 nucleotides: TGTGCCAGCAGCCAGCCTGAGGGAGCCAGCTACGAGCAGTACTTC.

This chain uses TRBV14 with TRBJ1-4, with 8 positions matching TRBD1. J gave up 1 base and V 3 bases, and 16 bases lay outside the gene matches. This CDR3 region has 20 residues. Germline lookup yields CDR1 SGHDN and CDR2 FVKESK. CDR3 DNA: TGTGCCAGCAGCCACAGGGGGCCGCCAACGACAGGCCGAACTAATGAAAAACTGTTTTTT. Its protein product is CASSHRGPPTTGRTNEKLFF. Full variable domain (rest looked up from reference TRBV14 and TRBJ1-4): EAGVTQFPSHSVIEKGQTVTLRCDPISGHDNLYWYRRVMGKEIKFLLHFVKESKQDESGMPNNRFLAERTGGTYSTLKVQPAELEDSGVYFCASSHRGPPTTGRTNEKLFFGSGTQLSVL.